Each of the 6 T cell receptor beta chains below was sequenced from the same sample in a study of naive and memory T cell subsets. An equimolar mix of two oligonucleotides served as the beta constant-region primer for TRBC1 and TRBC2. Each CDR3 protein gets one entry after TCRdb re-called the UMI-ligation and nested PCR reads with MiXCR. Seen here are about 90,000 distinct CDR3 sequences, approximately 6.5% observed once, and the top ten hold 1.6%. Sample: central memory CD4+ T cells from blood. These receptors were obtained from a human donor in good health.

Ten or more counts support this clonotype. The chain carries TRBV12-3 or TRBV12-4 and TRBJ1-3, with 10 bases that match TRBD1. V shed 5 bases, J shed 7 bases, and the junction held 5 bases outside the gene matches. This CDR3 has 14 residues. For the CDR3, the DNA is TGTGCCAGCAGTCCAAGGGGACAGGGGAACACCATATATTTT. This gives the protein CASSPRGQGNTIYF.

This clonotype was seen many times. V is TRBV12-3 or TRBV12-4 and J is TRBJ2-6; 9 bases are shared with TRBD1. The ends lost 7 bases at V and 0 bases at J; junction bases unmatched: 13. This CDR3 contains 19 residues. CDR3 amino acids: CASKEGQGNLYSGANVLTF. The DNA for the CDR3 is TGTGCCAGCAAGGAGGGACAGGGTAACCTCTACTCTGGGGCCAACGTCCTGACTTTC.

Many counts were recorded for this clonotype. CDR3 in DNA: TGCAGCGTTGAAGATGGGGGAACAGATACGCAGTATTTT. Residues: CSVEDGGTDTQYF. The chain employs TRBV29-1 and TRBJ2-3; D may match TRBD1 or TRBD2 (5 bases each). The CDR3 contains 13 residues. CDR1 SQVTM and CDR2 ANQGSEA come from the germline V gene. The V end was cut by 0 bases, the J end by 3 bases, with 7 bases between.

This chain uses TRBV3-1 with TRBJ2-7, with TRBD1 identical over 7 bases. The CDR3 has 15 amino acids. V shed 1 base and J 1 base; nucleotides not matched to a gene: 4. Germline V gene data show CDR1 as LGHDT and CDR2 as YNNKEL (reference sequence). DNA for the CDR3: TGTGCCAGCAGCCAAGCCGGGACAGAGTCCTACGAGCAGTACTTC. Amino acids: CASSQAGTESYEQYF.

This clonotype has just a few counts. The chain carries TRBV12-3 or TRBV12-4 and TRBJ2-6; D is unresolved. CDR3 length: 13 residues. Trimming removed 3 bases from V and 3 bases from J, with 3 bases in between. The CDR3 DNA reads TGTGCCAGCAGTTTGTTTGGGGCCAACGTCCTGACTTTC. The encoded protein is CASSLFGANVLTF.

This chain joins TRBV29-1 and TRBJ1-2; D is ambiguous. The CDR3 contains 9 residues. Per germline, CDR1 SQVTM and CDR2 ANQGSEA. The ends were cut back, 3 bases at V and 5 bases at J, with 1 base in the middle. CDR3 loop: CSVEYGYTF. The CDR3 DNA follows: TGCAGCGTTGAGTATGGCTACACCTTC.